One and the same sample provided the 24 T cell receptor beta chains below, sequenced in a study of memory CD4+ T cells and cytomegalovirus serostatus. Sequenced by immunoSEQ multiplex PCR; TCRdb stores in-frame clones only, minus some. The sample includes 40,000 to 55,000 clones, about three quarters of them seen just once. Single viable CD3+CD4+CD8-CD45RO+ cells were sorted as the memory CD4+ T cells. The sample was memory CD4+ T cells from blood. Receptors originate from an adult in good health and CMV-seropositive.

The rearrangement joins TRBV6-4 to TRBJ1-5; D remains ambiguous. Germline loops: CDR1 MRHNA, CDR2 SNTAGT. The V end lost 4 bases, the J end lost 0 bases, and 10 bases lay between the germline ends. This CDR3 contains 15 residues. The CDR3 sequence is CASSVDGLSNQPQHF. Here the CDR3 DNA reads TGTGCCAGCAGTGTCGACGGGCTTAGCAATCAGCCCCAGCATTTT.

CDR3 residues: CASSTSGSHNEQFF. Here the CDR3 DNA reads TGTGCCAGCAGTACTAGCGGATCCCACAATGAGCAGTTCTTC. The chain is built from TRBV28 and TRBJ2-1, with 8 bases aligning to TRBD2. Germline CDR1 is MDHEN and CDR2 is SYDVKM. This CDR3 is 14 amino acids long. J was trimmed by 5 bases and V by 5 bases; bases with no gene match: 5.

CDR3 DNA sequence: TGTGCCAGCAGCTTTCCCCTAGCGGGAGGGTTTCGAGAGCAGTACTTC. Its protein is CASSFPLAGGFREQYF. The chain recombines TRBV28 with TRBJ2-7; TRBD2 matches 12 bases. Germline trimming cut 6 bases from V and 7 bases from J; bases unmatched to any gene: 13. The CDR3 length is 16 residues. Germline CDR1 MDHEN, CDR2 SYDVKM.

This chain links TRBV4-2 with TRBJ2-3; TRBD2 is a possible D gene (7 bases). The germline V gene encodes CDR1 LGHNA and CDR2 YNFKEQ. Between the trimmed V and J ends, which lost 0 bases and 0 bases, there was a span of 19 bases. The CDR3 extends over 19 amino acids. The CDR3 sequence is CASSQEWAGAPSSTDTQYF. Written as DNA, the CDR3 is TGTGCCAGCAGCCAAGAATGGGCGGGGGCTCCGTCTAGCACAGATACGCAGTATTTT.

This clone came up once. CDR3 DNA: TGTGCCAGCAGCCAAGAGGTAGCCGGGAAAAAGGGCTACGAGCAGTACTTC. Amino acids: CASSQEVAGKKGYEQYF. This chain links TRBV4-2 with TRBJ2-7; tentative D call: TRBD2 (5 bases). CDR3 length equals 17 residues. Germline V lookup: CDR1 LGHNA, CDR2 YNFKEQ. The germline V and J ends were trimmed by 0 bases and 3 bases, with 18 bases remaining between them.

The chain combines TRBV6-1 with TRBJ2-7; TRBD1 or TRBD2 may be the D gene (5 bases each). The germline V gene has CDR1 MNHNS and CDR2 SASEGT. V lost 3 bases and J lost 2, with 14 bases in between. This CDR3 has 15 amino acids. The CDR3 bases are TGTGCCAGCAGTGAGTGGGAGACAGAGACCTACGAGCAGTACTTC. Its protein is CASSEWETETYEQYF.

DNA for the CDR3: TGTGCCAGCAGCTCCAGGGGGCGCTACGAGCAGTACTTC. It codes for CASSSRGRYEQYF. The chain recombines TRBV6-6 with TRBJ2-7; 8 nucleotides agree with TRBD1. The CDR3 is made up of 13 amino acids. Germline CDR1 and CDR2: MNHNY and SVGAGI (reference sequence). V was pared by 6 bases and J by 3 bases, with 4 bases of the junction left unmatched.

V usage is TRBV18 and J usage is TRBJ2-2; weak D call: TRBD1 (6 bases). Trimming removed 6 bases from V and 0 bases from J, with 8 bases in between. Germline-derived CDR1 and CDR2 are KGHSH and LQKENI. The CDR3 has 14 residues. The CDR3, as DNA: TGTGCCAGCTCTCGACAGGCGAACACCGGGGAGCTGTTTTTT. It encodes CASSRQANTGELFF.

The sample holds a few counts of this clone. V is TRBV12-5 and J is TRBJ1-2; TRBD1 is a possible D gene (6 bases). Trimming removed 7 bases at V and 8 bases at J, with 20 bases between. This CDR3 region has 14 residues. Germline CDR1 is LGHNT and CDR2 is FRNRAP. CDR3 sequence: CASATWGGAGGYTF. CDR3 DNA sequence: TGTGCTAGTGCCACTTGGGGGGGCGCCGGGGGCTACACCTTC.

The CDR3: CASSSQGFTEAFF. CDR3 nucleotide sequence: TGTGCCAGCAGCTCACAGGGGTTCACTGAAGCTTTCTTT. J is TRBJ1-1 and V is TRBV7-8; 7 bases fit TRBD1. CDR1 and CDR2 from the germline V gene are SGHVS and FQNEAQ. Trimming at V came to 4 bases and at J to 4 bases, leaving 3 bases not matched to a gene. This CDR3 is 13 amino acids long.

The CDR3 loop reads CASSLGNRGVYGYTF. CDR3 nucleotide sequence: TGCGCCAGCAGCTTGGGTAACAGAGGGGTCTATGGCTACACCTTC. The gene calls are TRBV5-1 and TRBJ1-2; possibly TRBD1 for D (5 bases). CDR3 length equals 15 residues. Trimming pared 0 bases from V and 4 bases from J, leaving 13 bases between. CDR1 SGHRS and CDR2 YFSETQ come from the germline V gene.

This chain links TRBV5-1 with TRBJ1-1, with D maybe TRBD1 (5 bases). Trimming took 0 bases from V and 1 from J, leaving 7 bases between them. Germline loops: CDR1 SGHRS, CDR2 YFSETQ. The CDR3 is 14 residues long. The CDR3 reads CASSLGQKNTEAFF. In DNA form, the CDR3 reads TGCGCCAGCAGCTTGGGACAGAAGAACACTGAAGCTTTCTTT.

The chain carries TRBV2 and TRBJ2-1; D unresolved. The germline V gene encodes CDR1 SNHLY and CDR2 FYNNEI. The length of the CDR3 is 13 residues. Trimming left V 5 bases short and J 4 bases short, with 9 bases between. As DNA, the CDR3 is TGTGCCAGCAGTTCCGAATTATACAATGAGCAGTTCTTC. It translates to CASSSELYNEQFF. The full variable domain, rest sourced from reference TRBV2 and TRBJ2-1, is EPEVTQTPSHQVTQMGQEVILRCVPISNHLYFYWYRQILGQKVEFLVSFYNNEISEKSEIFDDQFSVERPDGSNFTLKIRSTKLEDSAMYFCASSSELYNEQFFGPGTRLTVL.

The chain combines TRBV7-6 with TRBJ1-1; 7 bases map to TRBD1. The V segment lost 5 bases and the J segment 4 bases; nucleotides outside the gene matches: 10. The CDR3 is 15 amino acids. Germline V gives CDR1 SGHVS, CDR2 FNYEAQ. The CDR3 region has the DNA TGTGCCAGCAGCACTCGGAGCAGGGGGATCACTGAAGCTTTCTTT. It yields the protein CASSTRSRGITEAFF. Full variable domain (missing parts from reference TRBV7-6 and TRBJ1-1): GAGVSQSPRYKVTKRGQDVALRCDPISGHVSLYWYRQALGQGPEFLTYFNYEAQQDKSGLPNDRFSAERPEGSISTLTIQRTEQRDSAMYRCASSTRSRGITEAFFGQGTRLTVV.

This sequence joins TRBV7-2 and TRBJ2-1; 7 bases agree with TRBD2. CDR1 SGHTA and CDR2 FQGNSA come from the germline V gene. V shed 8 bases, J shed 5 bases, and the junction held 6 bases outside the gene matches. This CDR3 is 13 amino acids long. The CDR3 reads CASQTAGDNEQFF. CDR3 nucleotide sequence: TGTGCCAGCCAAACGGCGGGAGACAATGAGCAGTTCTTC.

The chain links TRBV5-1 to TRBJ2-2; 8 bases agree with TRBD1. CDR1 SGHRS and CDR2 YFSETQ come from the germline V gene. The CDR3 spans 15 residues. V trimming: 5 bases; J trimming: 5 bases; junction bases outside the gene matches: 8. The CDR3 protein is CASSRGQGVTGELFF. The CDR3 DNA reads TGCGCCAGCAGTCGTGGACAGGGCGTTACCGGGGAGCTGTTTTTT.

This chain joins TRBV19 and TRBJ2-2, with 8 bases matching TRBD2. The CDR3 length is 16 residues. The ends lost 5 bases at V and 2 bases at J; junction bases unmatched: 7. The germline CDR1 and CDR2 sequences are LNHDA and SQIVND (reference sequence). The CDR3 loop is CASSPIAGLNTGELFF. Here the CDR3 DNA reads TGTGCCAGTAGTCCGATAGCGGGGCTTAACACCGGGGAGCTGTTTTTT.

This chain joins TRBV2 and TRBJ2-1, with 10 bases lining up with TRBD2. Germline CDR1 and CDR2: SNHLY and FYNNEI. V gave up 7 bases and J gave up 4 bases; unmatched junction bases: 4. This CDR3 has 14 amino acids. CDR3 bases: TGTGCCAGCAAGCTAGCGGGAGCTTACAATGAGCAGTTCTTC. Its protein is CASKLAGAYNEQFF.

The chain couples TRBV29-1 to TRBJ2-3; 10 positions match TRBD1. Germline CDR1 is SQVTM and CDR2 is ANQGSEA. Trimming removed 6 bases from V and 6 bases from J; junction bases left unmatched: 15. The CDR3 totals 16 residues. CDR3 in amino acids: CSVYPGQGKIGDTQYF. In nucleotides, the CDR3 is TGCAGCGTATACCCGGGACAGGGGAAGATTGGGGATACGCAGTATTTT.

The chain recombines TRBV5-5 with TRBJ1-3; D is unresolved. The CDR3 length is 15 residues. The V gene lost 0 bases and the J gene lost 0 bases, with 7 bases spanning the gap. The germline V gene has CDR1 SGHKS and CDR2 YYEKEE (reference sequence). The CDR3 reads CASSLGGYSGNTIYF. CDR3 sequence (DNA): TGTGCCAGCAGCTTGGGCGGTTACTCTGGAAACACCATATATTTT. Full variable domain (rest looked up from reference TRBV5-5 and TRBJ1-3): DAGVTQSPTHLIKTRGQQVTLRCSPISGHKSVSWYQQVLGQGPQFIFQYYEKEERGRGNFPDRFSARQFPNYSSELNVNALLLGDSALYLCASSLGGYSGNTIYFGEGSWLTVV.

The J gene is TRBJ1-5, the V gene TRBV28; D remains unclear. Looked up from germline, CDR1 is MDHEN and CDR2 is SYDVKM. V lost 6 bases and J 7 bases, leaving 16 bases between the germline ends. The CDR3 extends over 14 amino acids. The CDR3 DNA reads TGTGCCAGCAGCCCCAGCCGCGATAGGCAGCCCCAGCATTTT. Translated: CASSPSRDRQPQHF. The complete variable domain, with remaining parts taken from reference TRBV28 and TRBJ1-5, reads DVKVTQSSRYLVKRTGEKVFLECVQDMDHENMFWYRQDPGLGLRLIYFSYDVKMKEKGDIPEGYSVSREKKERFSLILESASTNQTSMYLCASSPSRDRQPQHFGDGTRLSIL.

The chain carries TRBV28 and TRBJ2-1; D ambiguous. The V end lost 5 bases, the J end lost 7 bases, and 18 bases lay between the germline ends. Germline V CDR1 and CDR2: MDHEN, SYDVKM. The CDR3 contains 15 residues. The CDR3 sequence is CASSPPPRYGNEQFF. The CDR3 bases are TGTGCCAGCAGTCCCCCCCCAAGGTATGGGAATGAGCAGTTCTTC.

The chain couples TRBV10-3 to TRBJ2-3; no firm D call. The germline gives CDR1 ENHRY, CDR2 SYGVKD. V lost 4 bases and J 1 base, leaving 3 bases between the germline ends. CDR3 length equals 12 residues. In DNA, the CDR3 is TGTGCCATCAGTGCCCGCACAGATACGCAGTATTTT. Translating gives CAISARTDTQYF.

The chain couples TRBV4-3 to TRBJ2-7; D is uncertain. The V gene lost 3 bases and the J gene lost 5 bases, with 11 bases spanning the gap. Looked up from germline, CDR1 is LGHNA and CDR2 is YSLEER. CDR3 size: 13 residues. This CDR3 is CASSHGSSDEQYF. As DNA, the CDR3 is TGCGCCAGCAGCCATGGGTCCAGCGACGAGCAGTACTTC.